This T cell receptor (beta chain) appears in the sequencing data of a study of cytomegalovirus exposure and HLA in healthy donors (dated by TCRdb to 2016 to 2017). Regarding the research as a whole: According to an earlier analysis of 587 of the donors, 150 million to 200 million T cells yielded roughly 110 million unique TCR beta sequences and 276 Gb of sequence data. High-throughput TCR immunosequencing, statistical association of individual TCRs with disease status, and machine learning were combined to predict cytomegalovirus infection status. The genetic ancestry cluster associated with self-reported Caucasian donors included about 81% of the approximately 400 genotyped donors. Because of strong linkage in the cohort, roughly 5 DR-DQ haplotypes were treated as single units for association and clustering. Every discovery cohort repertoire had been produced on one sequencing platform. The aim of the study was to test whether cataloging public T cell receptors could identify signatures of past pathogen exposure. The T cell repertoires of 666 subjects were profiled by immunosequencing and related to cytomegalovirus serostatus. HLA typing included class I and class II loci at four-digit resolution. Genome-wide SNP genotypes for about 55% of the roughly 670 donors were used in a later genetic analysis, which treated that subset as a discovery cohort. An early release that covered 640 HLA-typed donors contained around 330 gigabases of sequencing data and 65 million to 100 million unique TCR sequences. To study patterns of TCR occurrence, a later analysis re-analyzed previously published TCR beta repertoires from 650 to 750 donors and added high-resolution HLA genotyping. Donor age, sex, ethnicity and CMV serostatus were compiled alongside the repertoire data. To decide whether each TCR beta V gene segment behaved as functional or pseudogenic, an earlier analysis of fewer than 750 of the donors relied on high-throughput TCR beta sequencing. Among roughly 400 genotyped donors of the cohort, an average of approximately 240,000 unique TCR beta nucleotide sequences was sequenced per donor, of which about 20% were non-productive. The later analysis used no new phenotypic data to find candidate immune exposures, relying instead on TCR beta sequences and their occurrence across donors. The number of typed donors differed by locus: 629-630 for A, B, C, DRB1 and DQB1; approximately 540 for DQA1; 606 for DPA1; and around 490 for DPB1. Besides the first cohort of roughly 640 subjects, a separate validation cohort made up of 90 to 150 different subjects was used. The investigation overall reported the following: A later analysis associated about 18,000 TCR beta sequences with specific HLA alleles at a false discovery rate of 0.05. The earlier analysis of approximately 590 of the donors excluded seventeen rarely observed V segments, including chromosome 9 orphons, because counts were too low. According to a later analysis, most CMV-associated TCR beta chains appeared to be HLA-restricted, and the HLA associations seemed to be driven largely by CMV exposure. A cluster of highly shared sequence variants was judged likely to represent a technical artifact of the sequencing pipeline. A few of the identified cytomegalovirus-associated TCR beta chains were confirmed in vitro to be specific for cytomegalovirus antigens. Because HLA typing was missing for some donors at each locus, association tests included only the typed subset. In a later analysis, TCR association rates were found to vary across HLA loci, with the most associated TCRs seen for DRB1 alleles and the fewest for HLA-C alleles. A later genetic analysis reported fewer N-insertions in productive TCRs among donors in an Asian-associated ancestry cluster than the roughly 700-donor mean. Strong co-occurrence of HLA alleles, especially DR and DQ, made assigning TCR associations to individual alleles difficult. Only TCR beta chains were sequenced in this cohort, and the absence of alpha or paired-chain data limited detectable features. Correlated functional status among segregating V segments might reflect linkage disequilibrium, but an unknown experimental factor could not be ruled out. A further reported finding was that TCR beta sequences accurately predicted the HLA-A and HLA-B alleles for most subjects in the first cohort. In an earlier analysis of about 600 of the donors, most TCR beta V segments appeared in productive rearrangements about 87% or about 30% of the time, broadly matching IMGT annotations. According to the authors, the approach could potentially be generalized to other disease states and immunological phenotypes. Immune exposure information for the cohort was limited to CMV serostatus. In a later analysis, HLA-associated TCR beta chains were found to be more clonally expanded and to have lower generation probabilities than equally common non-associated chains. Cytomegalovirus status was reported to be diagnosed by the classifier with high specificity and sensitivity in both the original and validation cohorts. The study gave a list of 150 to 200 TCR beta chains associated with cytomegalovirus. Some IMGT-functional V segments, including TRBV6-2 and TRBV6-3, could not be distinguished by the 87-base-pair reads and were therefore excluded. Most TCR sequences were seen in very few donors, while some public TCRs were found in many individuals. An association between a missense DCLRE1C variant and V-gene and J-gene trimming of TCR beta chains was found in a later genetic analysis and replicated in an independent cohort. Roughly uniform sequencing depth across donors was assumed in presence/absence analyses, although this assumption may not hold. Several of the top co-occurrence clusters appeared to be linked to parvovirus B19, influenza, CMV and Epstein-Barr virus, according to a later analysis.

From the cysteine up to the phenylalanine, the CDR3 has a length of 16 residues. Only the CDR3 part of the read is kept: 48 bases, read in frame from the first base. For this chain, trimming is 5 bases at the V end and 1 base at the J end, and the number of junction bases without a gene match is 9. In the germline V gene, CDR1 corresponds to SGHNT and CDR2 to YENEEA. The protocol used for the library was the immunoSEQ multiplex PCR assay. For the multiplex PCR, a mixture combining 60 forward primers for TCR Vbeta segments and 13 reverse primers for TCR Jbeta segments was used. A multiplex PCR assay on genomic DNA amplified the CDR3 region of rearranged TCR beta genes. The amplified TCR beta libraries were sequenced on the Illumina HiSeq System as 87-base-pair reads. In the paper's pipeline: A later analysis tallied around 80 million unique TCR beta chains across the 666 repertoires, and 10 million to 11 million of those chains were shared by two or more donors. A nearest-neighbor algorithm error-corrected the raw reads and collapsed the reads into unique sequences, merging closely related sequences to remove PCR and sequencing errors. V, D and J gene segments were assigned by aligning CDR3 sequences to IMGT reference sequences. For a sequence to be retained, at least a six-nucleotide match to both a V gene segment and a J gene segment was required. A rearrangement counted as productive if the CDR3 had no stop codons and remained in frame with V and J, and every other rearrangement counted as non-productive. CDR3 was defined according to IMGT convention as the region running from the second conserved V-encoded cysteine to the conserved J-encoded phenylalanine. Sequences without an unambiguous match to a single V gene segment were excluded from the earlier analysis of several hundred of the donors. An earlier analysis of almost 600 of the donors classified V segments as functional when productive rearrangements were above 56.7% and as segregating when the standard deviation between donors was above 5%. A statistical classification framework was built for diagnosing cytomegalovirus status from the catalog of TCR beta chain sequences. A later analysis assigned V and J genes by comparing TCR nucleotide sequences with IMGT/GENE-DB human TR gene sequences. The TCRdist pipeline was used in a later analysis to assign CDR3 sequences and most-parsimonious VDJ recombination scenarios. A later analysis defined each TCR beta chain by its CDR3 amino acid sequence plus V-gene family, and excluded reads lacking a unique V-gene family. In a later analysis, fewer than 600 highly shared, low-generation-probability nucleotide sequences were removed to address suspected cross-contamination and a sequencing artifact. A later analysis calculated a clonal expansion index for each public chain from normalized within-repertoire ranks of inferred template counts. In a later analysis, generation probabilities were computed with a VDJ recombination model fitted to out-of-frame rearrangements, and the resulting probabilities were checked against IGoR. A later analysis scored TCR-TCR, TCR-HLA and TCR-CMV co-occurrence with hypergeometric tests, applying a repertoire-size bias correction to TCR pairs. To estimate false discovery rates, a later analysis permuted the HLA or CMV assignments 20 times. In a later analysis, co-occurring TCRs were grouped using DBSCAN, and TCRdist sequence similarity was added for clustering within HLA-allele-positive subsets. Co-occurrence clustering excluded repertoires with fewer than 30,000 or more than 120,000 public chains, plus five with anomalous nucleotide sharing. What TCRdb holds here is the immuneACCESS table cut down to in-frame rearrangements. Part of the clones is not present; checked against another copy, under half of the missing clones reflect an unresolved V gene, and the others are unexplained. V, J and clone size are those of that table, while D and trimming were read from the DNA. The sample records 130,000 or so clones, 77% of which are singletons. Under 2% of the sample rests with the top ten.

In total, approximately 690 healthy bone marrow donors made up the cohort. At the time of sampling, all cohort members were nominally healthy, though unrecorded immune exposures were likely present. The donor was CMV seronegative and was included in the group of about 350 seronegative cohort members. Every donor gave a peripheral blood sample, and the peripheral blood mononuclear cells from that sample were used for TCR beta sequencing. Genomic DNA extraction from the blood cell samples was performed with the Qiagen DNeasy Blood Extraction Kit. A word on this clone: The antigen it recognizes is unknown. Nothing much larger sits one base from this clone, and base qualities are not available.

The source material was PBMCs. This chain joins TRBV11-3 to TRBJ1-1; 8 middle bases align to TRBD1. The sequence was obtained from a female donor in good health and CMV-seronegative. The DNA reads as follows: TGTGCCAGCAGCCCGAGGGGGGGGACAGGGAACACTGAAGCTTTCTTT. Its amino acids are CASSPRGGTGNTEAFF.